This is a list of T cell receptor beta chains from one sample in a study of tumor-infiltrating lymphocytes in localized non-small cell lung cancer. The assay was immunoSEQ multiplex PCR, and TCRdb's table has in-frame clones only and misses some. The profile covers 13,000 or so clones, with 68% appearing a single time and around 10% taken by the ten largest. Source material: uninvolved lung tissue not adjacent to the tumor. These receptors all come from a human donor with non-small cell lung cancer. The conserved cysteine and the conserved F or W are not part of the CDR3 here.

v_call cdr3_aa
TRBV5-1 ASGPGQGRTDTQY
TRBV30 AWSVLKGGFLGTDTQY
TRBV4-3 ASSQDLGARNTEAF
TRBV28 ASRGDNGAFLKYGYT
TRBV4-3 ASSAYYMDTQY
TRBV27 ASSFSGRYTGELF
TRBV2 ASRIEQGNSYNSPLH
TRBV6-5 ASSYGIPSSGNTIY
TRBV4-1 ASSLKWGGGGTYEQY
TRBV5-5 ASGQGQGGETQY
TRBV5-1 ASSVRQGIETQY
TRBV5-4 ASSLTSGGAGETQY
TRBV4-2 ASSQDGGLGGYT
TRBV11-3 ASSLTSQETQY
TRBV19 ASSIAATYGEQY
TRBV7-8 ASSRAQEKLF
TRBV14 ASSPHQGFTEAF
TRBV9 ASSARDINEKLF
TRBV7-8 ASGSGPRGDEQF
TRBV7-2 ASSLLASRYYNSPLH
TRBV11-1 ASSSTGPYEQY
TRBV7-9 ASSFSQGHWY
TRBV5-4 ASSGGTSGSSYNEQF
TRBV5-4 ASSRAGTAGTGELF
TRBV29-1 SVVRDGNTDTQY
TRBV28 ASRLISGNTIY
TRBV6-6 ASTRNTGELF
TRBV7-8 ASSLDRTDTQY
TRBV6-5 ASSPGVSSYEQY
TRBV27 ASGGLGYREQY
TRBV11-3 ASSLDGVTSPKETQY
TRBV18 ASSPLGQGGRDTEAF
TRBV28 ASSTGPTEAF
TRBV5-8 ASSYYGGVNTGELF
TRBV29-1 SVVRDDYEQQY
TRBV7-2 ASSLAPRGISGANVLT
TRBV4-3 ASSQESYYQPQH
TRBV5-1 ASSLTGEPGEKLF
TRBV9 ASSVDIMNTEAF
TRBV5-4 ASSSTGGPYNSPLH
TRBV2 ASRDKNTEAF
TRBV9 ASRPGQGATGNTIY
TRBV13 ASSTQYLTGELF
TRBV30 AWASHYGYT
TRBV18 ASSPIPENGYT
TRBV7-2 ASSLRYSGPSSYEQY
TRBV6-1 ASSELWGAAAGYT
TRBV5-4 ASSFGPNIQY
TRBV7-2 ASSLAGGPTDTQY
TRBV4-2 ASSQDRGRTEAF
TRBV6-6 ASSLMENTEAF
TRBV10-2 ASSESAGDLNTEAF
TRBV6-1 ASSERRDQPQH